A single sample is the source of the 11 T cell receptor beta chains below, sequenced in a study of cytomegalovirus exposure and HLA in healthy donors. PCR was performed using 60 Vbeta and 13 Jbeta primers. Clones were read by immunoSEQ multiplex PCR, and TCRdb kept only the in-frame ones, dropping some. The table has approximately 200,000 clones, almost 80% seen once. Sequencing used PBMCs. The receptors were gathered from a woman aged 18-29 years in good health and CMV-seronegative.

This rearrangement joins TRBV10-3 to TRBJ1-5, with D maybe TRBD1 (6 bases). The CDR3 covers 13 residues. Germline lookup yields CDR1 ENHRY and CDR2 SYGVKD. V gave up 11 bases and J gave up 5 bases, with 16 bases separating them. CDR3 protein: CAAWAGAHQPQHF. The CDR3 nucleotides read TGTGCCGCCTGGGCAGGGGCGCATCAGCCCCAGCATTTT.

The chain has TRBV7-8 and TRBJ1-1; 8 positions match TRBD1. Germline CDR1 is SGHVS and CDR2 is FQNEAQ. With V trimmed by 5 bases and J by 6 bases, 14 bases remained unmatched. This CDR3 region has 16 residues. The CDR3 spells CASSTSDRGPWAEAFF. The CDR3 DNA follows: TGTGCCAGCAGCACATCAGACAGGGGCCCTTGGGCTGAAGCTTTCTTT.

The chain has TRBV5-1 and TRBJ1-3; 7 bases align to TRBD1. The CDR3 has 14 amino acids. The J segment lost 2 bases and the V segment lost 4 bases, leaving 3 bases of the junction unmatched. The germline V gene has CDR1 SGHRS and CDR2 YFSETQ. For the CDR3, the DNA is TGCGCCAGCAGCAGCACAGGGGCTGGAAACACCATATATTTT. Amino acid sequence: CASSSTGAGNTIYF.

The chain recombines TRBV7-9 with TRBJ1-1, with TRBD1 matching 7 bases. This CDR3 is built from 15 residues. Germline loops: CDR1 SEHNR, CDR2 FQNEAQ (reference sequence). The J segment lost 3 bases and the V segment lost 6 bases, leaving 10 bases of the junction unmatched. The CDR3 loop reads CASSLGRQGDTEAFF. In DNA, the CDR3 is TGTGCCAGCAGTCTGGGGAGACAGGGAGACACTGAAGCTTTCTTT.

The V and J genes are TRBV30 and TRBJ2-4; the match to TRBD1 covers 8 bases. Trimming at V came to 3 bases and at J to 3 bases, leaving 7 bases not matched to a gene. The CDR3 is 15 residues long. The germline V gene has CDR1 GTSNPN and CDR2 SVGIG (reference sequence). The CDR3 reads CAWSTDRDVKNIQYF. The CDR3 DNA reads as TGTGCCTGGAGCACGGACAGGGATGTCAAAAACATTCAGTACTTC.

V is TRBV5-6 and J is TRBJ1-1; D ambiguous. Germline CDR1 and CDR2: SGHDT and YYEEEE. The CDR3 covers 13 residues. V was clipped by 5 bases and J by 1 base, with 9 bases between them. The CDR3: CASSPTANTEAFF. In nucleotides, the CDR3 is TGTGCCAGCAGTCCTACAGCGAACACTGAAGCTTTCTTT.

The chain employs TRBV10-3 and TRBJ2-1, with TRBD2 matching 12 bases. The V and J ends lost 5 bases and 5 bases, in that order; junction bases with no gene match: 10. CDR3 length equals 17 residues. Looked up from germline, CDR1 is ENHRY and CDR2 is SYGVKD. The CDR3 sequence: CAISPGLAGPNDNEQFF. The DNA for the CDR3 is TGTGCCATCAGTCCAGGACTAGCGGGGCCAAACGACAATGAGCAGTTCTTC.

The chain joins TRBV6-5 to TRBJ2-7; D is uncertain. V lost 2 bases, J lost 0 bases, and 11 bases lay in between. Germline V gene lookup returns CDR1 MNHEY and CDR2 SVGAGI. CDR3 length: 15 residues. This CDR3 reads CASSYRDTYSYEQYF. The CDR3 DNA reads TGTGCCAGCAGTTACCGAGACACCTACTCCTACGAGCAGTACTTC.

The CDR3 DNA reads TGTGCCAGCAGCTTAGTCCAAAGACACCGGGAACTTAATGAAAAACTGTTTTTT. It translates to CASSLVQRHRELNEKLFF. The V call is TRBV7-9, the J call TRBJ1-4; no reliable D call. The CDR3 length is 18 residues. Germline CDR1 and CDR2: SEHNR and FQNEAQ (reference sequence). The ends were cut back, 1 base at V and 4 bases at J, with 19 bases in the middle. The full variable domain, completed using reference TRBV7-9 and TRBJ1-4, is DTGVSQNPRHKITKRGQNVTFRCDPISEHNRLYWYRQTLGQGPEFLTYFQNEAQLEKSRLLSDRFSAERPKGSFSTLEIQRTEQGDSAMYLCASSLVQRHRELNEKLFFGSGTQLSVL.

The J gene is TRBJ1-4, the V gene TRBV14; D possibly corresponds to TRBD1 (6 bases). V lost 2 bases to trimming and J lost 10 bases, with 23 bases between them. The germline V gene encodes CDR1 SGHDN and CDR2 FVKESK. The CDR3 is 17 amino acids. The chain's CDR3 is CASSQYPGTLPGGKLFF. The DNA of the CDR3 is TGTGCCAGCAGCCAATATCCCGGGACACTCCCTGGGGGAAAACTGTTTTTT.

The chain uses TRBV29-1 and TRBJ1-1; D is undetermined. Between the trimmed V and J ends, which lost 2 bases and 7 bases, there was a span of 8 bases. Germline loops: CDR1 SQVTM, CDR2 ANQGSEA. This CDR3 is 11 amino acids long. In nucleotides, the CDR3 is TGCAGCGTTGAACGGGGATTTGAAGCTTTCTTT. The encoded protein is CSVERGFEAFF.